This TCR beta chain was recovered during a study of T cells in localized non-small cell lung cancer. Findings of the study overall: An association was observed between higher blood T cell density and longer overall survival. It remains possible that heterogeneity exists, since only one tumor region was sequenced. In adjacent lung, a median roughly 60 of the top 100 tumor clones were found. Uninvolved adjacent lung showed higher T cell clonality than tumor.

The CDR3 contains 13 residues. Germline V CDR1 and CDR2: MNHEY, SVGAGI. Of note for this clone: Its antigen remains unknown.

Sequenced by immunoSEQ multiplex PCR; TCRdb stores in-frame clones only, minus some. The data hold around 24,000 clones, with around 90% observed a single time. This receptor was obtained from a man aged 40-75 years with stage I squamous cell lung carcinoma. Sequences were derived from peripheral blood, sampled before any cancer treatment. This chain links TRBV6-5 with TRBJ2-1; no reliable D call. CDR3 protein: CARTIDRYNEQFF. CDR3 DNA: TGTGCTCGAACGATTGACCGATACAATGAGCAGTTCTTC.